Each of the 3 T cell receptor beta chains below was sequenced from the same sample in a study of monozygotic twins with inflammatory bowel disease (dated by TCRdb to the late 2010s). Libraries were made using 5' RACE. The sequencer was an Illumina HiSeq 2500. With the reads reprocessed by TCRdb, a single entry stands for each CDR3 protein sequence and no DNA is reported. The sample's own table lists over 100,000 distinct CDR3 sequences. Roughly 12% of the sample is taken by the ten largest. The sequencing input was blood. The receptors originated from a human donor with ulcerative colitis or Crohn's disease, or a healthy co-twin of an affected twin (not recorded which).

The CDR3 loop reads CVSSSRRWGEAFF. This chain connects TRBV27 to TRBJ1-1; TCRdb's D call of TRBD1 is untestable without DNA. CDR3 length equals 13 residues. Germline loops: CDR1 MNHEY, CDR2 SMNVEV (reference sequence).

The V and J genes are TRBV5-1 and TRBJ1-5; with no DNA, the TCRdb D assignment of TRBD1 cannot be verified. Germline loops: CDR1 SGHRS, CDR2 YFSETQ. The CDR3 consists of 15 residues. CDR3 residues: CASSEGQGADQPQHF.

This sequence joins TRBV2 and TRBJ2-1; TCRdb calls TRBD1, which cannot be checked without DNA. The CDR3 spans 17 residues. The germline CDR1 and CDR2 sequences are SNHLY and FYNNEI. The CDR3 protein is CASSGPGTGGSYNEQFF.